The clone carrying this T cell receptor beta chain was seen at least ten times. The antigen remains undetermined. TCRdb reprocessed the 5' RACE reads via MiXCR and lists one record per CDR3 protein. The sample includes under 65,000 distinct CDR3 sequences, roughly 30% seen only once; the top ten take roughly 3.3%. Trimming removed 4 bases at V and 0 bases at J, with 22 bases between. Germline CDR1 and CDR2: SQVTM and ANQGSEA. This CDR3 comprises 18 residues. Study-wide results and caveats: The TCR gene usage of tumor memory CD4+ T cells clustered together with blood and lymph node memory CD4+ cells and with lymph node naive CD4+ cells.

V and J are TRBV29-1 and TRBJ2-1; D possibly corresponds to TRBD2 (5 bases). Sequenced: tumor-infiltrating memory CD4+ T cells sorted from the breast tumor. Subset meaning: memory CD4+ T cells, CD4+CD45RO+CD25-. This sequence was found in a female donor with breast cancer. The CDR3 sequence is CSVVPQLKRKGSYNEQFF. In DNA, the CDR3 is TGCAGCGTTGTGCCCCAACTAAAGCGGAAGGGCTCCTACAATGAGCAGTTCTTC.